The 14 T cell receptor beta chains below were found in one sample sequenced in a study of blood T cell repertoires in COVID-19. The protocol was immunoSEQ multiplex PCR, while the TCRdb copy is restricted to in-frame clones and leaves out a portion. This table holds fewer than 350,000 clones, approximately 86% found once. The specimen was peripheral blood. The receptors were sampled from a man aged 25 to 40 with COVID-19, enrolled during active disease.

The chain recombines TRBV7-2 with TRBJ1-2; no definite D call. V lost 1 base to trimming and J lost 0 bases, with 9 bases between them. This CDR3 spans 15 amino acids. Germline V gives CDR1 SGHTA, CDR2 FQGNSA. CDR3 amino acids: CASSLGGHTNYGYTF. The CDR3 bases are TGTGCCAGCAGCTTAGGTGGTCACACTAACTATGGCTACACCTTC.

Note on this clone: Other DNA sequences from this sample encode an identical CDR3 as well. The CDR3 DNA follows: TGCGCCAGCTCCCTCACTAGCGGTTCCTACAATGAGCAGTTCTTC. Translating gives CASSLTSGSYNEQFF. This rearrangement joins TRBV5-1 to TRBJ2-1; 8 bases map to TRBD2. CDR1 SGHRS and CDR2 YFSETQ come from the germline V gene. The junction had 7 bases not matched to a gene; V was cut back by 7 bases and J by 1 base. The CDR3 runs 15 residues. Variable domain in full (rest from reference TRBV5-1 and TRBJ2-1): KAGVTQTPRYLIKTRGQQVTLSCSPISGHRSVSWYQQTPGQGLQFLFEYFSETQRNKGNFPGRFSGRQFSNSRSEMNVSTLELGDSALYLCASSLTSGSYNEQFFGPGTRLTVL.

Only a few counts were recorded for this clone. V gene TRBV5-1 combines with J gene TRBJ2-1, with 11 positions matching TRBD2. V gave up 0 bases and J gave up 6 bases; unmatched junction bases: 5. The germline gives CDR1 SGHRS, CDR2 YFSETQ. The CDR3 covers 16 residues. The chain's CDR3 is CASSLVGGLAGNEQFF. DNA for the CDR3: TGCGCCAGCAGCTTGGTGGGAGGACTAGCGGGCAATGAGCAGTTCTTC.

V usage is TRBV4-3 and J usage is TRBJ2-2, with 8 positions matching TRBD2. Germline V gene data show CDR1 as LGHNA and CDR2 as YSLEER. V lost 2 bases to trimming and J lost 0 bases; unmatched junction nucleotides: 11. This CDR3 is built from 19 residues. The CDR3 DNA is TGCGCCAGCAGCCAAAGTCTTGTGATAGCGGGAACGAACACCGGGGAGCTGTTTTTT. Its translation: CASSQSLVIAGTNTGELFF.

The V call is TRBV9, the J call TRBJ2-3; 8 nucleotides match TRBD1. The V gene's germline CDR1 is SGDLS and CDR2 YYNGEE. The CDR3 totals 15 residues. With V trimmed by 1 base and J by 4 bases, 5 bases remained unmatched. The CDR3 region has the DNA TGTGCCAGCAGCGTATGGACAGGGACCCCAGATACGCAGTATTTT. It translates to CASSVWTGTPDTQYF.

The J gene is TRBJ2-2, the V gene TRBV6-5; 7 bases align to TRBD2. Trimming took 0 bases from V and 4 from J; bases not matched to a gene: 5. Per germline, CDR1 MNHEY and CDR2 SVGAGI. The CDR3 has 16 residues. The CDR3 sequence is CASSYSVGEGTGELFF. The CDR3 DNA sequence: TGTGCCAGCAGTTACTCGGTGGGGGAGGGCACCGGGGAGCTGTTTTTT.

The gene calls are TRBV5-1 and TRBJ2-1, with D tentatively TRBD2 (6 bases). V was pared by 6 bases and J by 0 bases, with 13 bases between. Germline-derived CDR1 and CDR2 are SGHRS and YFSETQ. The CDR3 spans 15 residues. The CDR3 coding sequence is TGCGCCAGCACCCCGGGTAGCGGCTCCTACAATGAGCAGTTCTTC. Translated: CASTPGSGSYNEQFF.

The V call is TRBV18, the J call TRBJ2-1, with D unresolved. Germline V gene data show CDR1 as KGHSH and CDR2 as LQKENI. The V gene lost 4 bases and the J gene lost 10 bases, with 14 bases spanning the gap. The CDR3 totals 13 residues. CDR3 sequence: CASSLKSFGEQFF. The CDR3 DNA reads as TGTGCCAGCTCACTTAAGTCGTTCGGGGAGCAGTTCTTC. Full variable domain (rest looked up from reference TRBV18 and TRBJ2-1): NAGVMQNPRHLVRRRGQEARLRCSPMKGHSHVYWYRQLPEEGLKFMVYLQKENIIDESGMPKERFSAEFPKEGPSILRIQQVVRGDSAAYFCASSLKSFGEQFFGPGTRLTVL.

The genes are TRBV7-9 and TRBJ2-7; tentatively, D is TRBD2 (5 bases). This CDR3 has 15 amino acids. CDR1 and CDR2 (germline): SEHNR, FQNEAQ (reference sequence). With 1 base removed from V and 2 bases from J, the gap between germline ends came to 12 bases. The CDR3: CASSLGSGFTYEQYF. The CDR3, as DNA: TGTGCCAGCAGCTTAGGGAGCGGATTTACCTACGAGCAGTACTTC.

The rearrangement uses TRBV7-3 and TRBJ1-5, with D unclear. Germline V gene sequence: CDR1 SGHTA, CDR2 FQGTGA. Trimming pared 10 bases from V and 5 bases from J, leaving 12 bases between. The CDR3 spans 12 residues. The CDR3 nucleotides read TGTGCCACTCCCCTTCGGGATCAGCCCCAGCATTTT. This codes for CATPLRDQPQHF.

This chain joins TRBV18 and TRBJ2-1, with 7 positions matching TRBD2. CDR3 length: 15 amino acids. From germline, CDR1 is KGHSH and CDR2 LQKENI. The V segment lost 2 bases and the J segment 0 bases; nucleotides outside the gene matches: 1. The CDR3 bases are TGTGCCAGCTCACCAAAGCGGGACTCCTACAATGAGCAGTTCTTC. Amino acid sequence: CASSPKRDSYNEQFF.

The CDR3 nucleotides read TGTGCCAGCAGCGTAGAACCACAGGGGGCGGTTCGGGAGCAGTACTTC. Translating it yields CASSVEPQGAVREQYF. V is TRBV9 and J is TRBJ2-7; TRBD1 matches at 9 bases. Losses at the gene ends were 0 bases for V and 7 bases for J; bases not matched to a gene: 11. CDR1 is SGDLS and CDR2 is YYNGEE in the germline V gene. This CDR3 contains 16 residues.

Concerning this clone: The sample holds other DNA sequences that translate to the same CDR3. V usage is TRBV5-4 and J usage is TRBJ1-5; weak D call: TRBD1 (6 bases). From germline, CDR1 is SGHNT and CDR2 YYREEE (reference sequence). The CDR3 runs 14 residues. Trimming pared 2 bases from V and 2 bases from J, leaving 8 bases between. CDR3 residues: CASSLGGGNQPQHF. In DNA form, the CDR3 reads TGTGCCAGCAGCTTAGGGGGGGGCAATCAGCCCCAGCATTTT.

V is TRBV30 and J is TRBJ2-7, with 9 nucleotides matching TRBD2. V trimming: 2 bases; J trimming: 2 bases; junction bases outside the gene matches: 13. The CDR3 totals 17 residues. Germline V lookup: CDR1 GTSNPN, CDR2 SVGIG (reference sequence). The CDR3 region is CAWSSPPRLAVTYEQYF. Written as DNA, the CDR3 is TGTGCCTGGAGTAGCCCCCCAAGACTAGCGGTGACCTACGAGCAGTACTTC.